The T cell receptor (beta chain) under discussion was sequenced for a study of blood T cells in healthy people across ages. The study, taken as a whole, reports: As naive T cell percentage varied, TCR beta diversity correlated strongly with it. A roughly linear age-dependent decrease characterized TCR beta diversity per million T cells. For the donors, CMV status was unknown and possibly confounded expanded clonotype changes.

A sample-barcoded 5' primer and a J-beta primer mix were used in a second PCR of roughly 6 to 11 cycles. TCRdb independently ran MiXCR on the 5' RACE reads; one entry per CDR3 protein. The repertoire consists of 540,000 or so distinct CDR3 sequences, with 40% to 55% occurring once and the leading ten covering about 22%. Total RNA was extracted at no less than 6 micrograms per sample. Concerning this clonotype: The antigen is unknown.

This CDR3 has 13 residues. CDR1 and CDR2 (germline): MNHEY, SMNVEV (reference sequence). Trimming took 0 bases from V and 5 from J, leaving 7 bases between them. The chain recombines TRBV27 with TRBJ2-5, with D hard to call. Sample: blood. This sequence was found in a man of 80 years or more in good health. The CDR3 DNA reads TGTGCCAGCAGTTTATCTCGGATGGAGACCCAGTACTTC. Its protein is CASSLSRMETQYF.